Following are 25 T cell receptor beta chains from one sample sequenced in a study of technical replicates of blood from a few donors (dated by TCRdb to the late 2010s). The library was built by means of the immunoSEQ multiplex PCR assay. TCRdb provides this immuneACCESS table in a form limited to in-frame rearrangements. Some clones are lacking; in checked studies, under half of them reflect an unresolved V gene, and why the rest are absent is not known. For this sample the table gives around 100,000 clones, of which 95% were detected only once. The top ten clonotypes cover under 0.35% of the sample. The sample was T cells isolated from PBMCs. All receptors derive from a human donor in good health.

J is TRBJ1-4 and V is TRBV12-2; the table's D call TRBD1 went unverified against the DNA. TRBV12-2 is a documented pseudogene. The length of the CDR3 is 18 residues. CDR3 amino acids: CASRTAGRGGRFNEKLFF. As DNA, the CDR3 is TGTGCAAGTCGCACTGCCGGCAGGGGCGGACGGTTTAATGAAAAACTGTTTTTT.

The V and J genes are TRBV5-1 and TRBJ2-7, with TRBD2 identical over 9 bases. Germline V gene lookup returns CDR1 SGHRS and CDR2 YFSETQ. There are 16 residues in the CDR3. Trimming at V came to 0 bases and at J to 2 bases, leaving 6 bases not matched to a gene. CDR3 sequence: CASSLGALAGTYEQYF. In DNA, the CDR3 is TGCGCCAGCAGCTTGGGTGCGCTAGCGGGGACCTACGAGCAGTACTTC.

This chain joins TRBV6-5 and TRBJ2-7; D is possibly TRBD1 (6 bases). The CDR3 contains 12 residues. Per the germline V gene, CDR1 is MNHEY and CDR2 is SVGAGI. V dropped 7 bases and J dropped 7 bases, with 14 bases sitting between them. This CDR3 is CASKTGTREQYF. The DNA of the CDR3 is TGTGCCAGCAAAACCGGGACAAGGGAGCAGTACTTC.

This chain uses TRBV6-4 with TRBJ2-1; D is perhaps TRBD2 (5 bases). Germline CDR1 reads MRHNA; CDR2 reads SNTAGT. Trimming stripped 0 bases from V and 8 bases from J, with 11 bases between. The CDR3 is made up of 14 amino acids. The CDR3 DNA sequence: TGTGCCAGCAGTGACTCGGGAGCGTCCCATGAGCAGTTCTTC. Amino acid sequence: CASSDSGASHEQFF.

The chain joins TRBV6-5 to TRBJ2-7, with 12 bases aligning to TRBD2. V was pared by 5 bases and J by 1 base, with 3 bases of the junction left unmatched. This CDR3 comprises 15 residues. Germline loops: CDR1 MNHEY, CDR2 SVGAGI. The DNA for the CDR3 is TGTGCCAGCAGTGGACTAGCGGGATGGTCCTACGAGCAGTACTTC. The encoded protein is CASSGLAGWSYEQYF.

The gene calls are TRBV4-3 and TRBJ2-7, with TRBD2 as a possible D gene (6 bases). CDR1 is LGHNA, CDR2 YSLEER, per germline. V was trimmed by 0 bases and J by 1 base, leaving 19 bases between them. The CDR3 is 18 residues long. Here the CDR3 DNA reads TGCGCCAGCAGCCAAGAAACCATTGGTAGCGGATTTTCCTACGAGCAGTACTTC. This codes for CASSQETIGSGFSYEQYF.

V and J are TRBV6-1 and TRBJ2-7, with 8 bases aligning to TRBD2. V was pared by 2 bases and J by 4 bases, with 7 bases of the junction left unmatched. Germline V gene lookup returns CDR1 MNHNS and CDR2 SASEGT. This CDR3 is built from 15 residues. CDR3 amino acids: CASSELGLVLYEQYF. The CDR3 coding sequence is TGTGCCAGCAGTGAACTGGGACTAGTCCTGTACGAGCAGTACTTC.

The CDR3: CASNDRGYGYTF. CDR3 nucleotide sequence: TGTGCCAGCAACGATAGAGGCTATGGCTACACCTTC. The chain has TRBV25-1 and TRBJ1-2; D is ambiguous. V lost 7 bases to trimming and J lost 4 bases, with 10 bases between them. CDR3 length equals 12 residues. Germline loops: CDR1 MGHDK, CDR2 SYGVNS.

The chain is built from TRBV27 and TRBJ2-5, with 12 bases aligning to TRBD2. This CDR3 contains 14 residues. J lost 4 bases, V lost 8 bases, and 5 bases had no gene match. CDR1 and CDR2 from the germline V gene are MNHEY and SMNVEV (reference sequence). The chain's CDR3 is CASGLAGGPETQYF. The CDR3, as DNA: TGTGCCAGCGGCCTAGCGGGAGGGCCAGAGACCCAGTACTTC.

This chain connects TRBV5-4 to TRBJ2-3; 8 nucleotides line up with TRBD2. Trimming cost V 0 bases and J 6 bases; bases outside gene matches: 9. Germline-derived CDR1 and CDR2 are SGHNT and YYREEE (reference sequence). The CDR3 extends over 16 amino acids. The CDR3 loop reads CASSLGSGRARDTQYF. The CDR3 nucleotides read TGTGCCAGCAGCTTGGGGTCCGGGAGGGCCAGGGATACGCAGTATTTT.

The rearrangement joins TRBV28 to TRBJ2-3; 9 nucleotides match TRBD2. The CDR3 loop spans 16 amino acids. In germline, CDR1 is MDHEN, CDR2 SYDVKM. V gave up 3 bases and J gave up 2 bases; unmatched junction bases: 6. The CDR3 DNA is TGTGCCAGCAGTTTGACGACTAGCGGATACACAGATACGCAGTATTTT. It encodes CASSLTTSGYTDTQYF.

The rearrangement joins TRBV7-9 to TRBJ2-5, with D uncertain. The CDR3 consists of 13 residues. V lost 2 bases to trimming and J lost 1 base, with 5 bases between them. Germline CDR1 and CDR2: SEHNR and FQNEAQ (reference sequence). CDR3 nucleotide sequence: TGTGCCAGCAGCTTATCTAGCCAAGAGACCCAGTACTTC. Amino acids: CASSLSSQETQYF.

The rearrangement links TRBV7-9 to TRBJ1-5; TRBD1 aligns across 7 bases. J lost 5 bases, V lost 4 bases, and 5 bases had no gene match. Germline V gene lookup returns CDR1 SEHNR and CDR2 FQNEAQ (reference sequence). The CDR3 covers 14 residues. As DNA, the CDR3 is TGTGCCAGCAGCTCTACAGGGGCCCATCAGCCCCAGCATTTT. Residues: CASSSTGAHQPQHF.

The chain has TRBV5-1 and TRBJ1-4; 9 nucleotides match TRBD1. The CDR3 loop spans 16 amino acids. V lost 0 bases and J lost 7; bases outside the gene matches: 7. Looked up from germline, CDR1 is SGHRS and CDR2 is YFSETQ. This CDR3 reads CASSLGPGTGSEKLFF. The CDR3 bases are TGCGCCAGCAGCTTGGGGCCCGGGACAGGGAGTGAAAAACTGTTTTTT.

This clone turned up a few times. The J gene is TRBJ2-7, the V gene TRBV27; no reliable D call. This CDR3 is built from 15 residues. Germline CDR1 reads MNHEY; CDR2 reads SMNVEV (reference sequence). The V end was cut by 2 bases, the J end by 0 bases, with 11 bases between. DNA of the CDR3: TGTGCCAGCAGTTTAGGGCGTCTAAGCTCCTACGAGCAGTACTTC. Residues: CASSLGRLSSYEQYF.

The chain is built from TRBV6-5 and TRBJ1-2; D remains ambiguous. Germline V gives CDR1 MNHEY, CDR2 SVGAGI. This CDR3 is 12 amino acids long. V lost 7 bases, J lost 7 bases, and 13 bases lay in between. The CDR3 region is CASMGKGGGYTF. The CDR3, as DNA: TGTGCCAGCATGGGGAAGGGAGGTGGCTACACCTTC.

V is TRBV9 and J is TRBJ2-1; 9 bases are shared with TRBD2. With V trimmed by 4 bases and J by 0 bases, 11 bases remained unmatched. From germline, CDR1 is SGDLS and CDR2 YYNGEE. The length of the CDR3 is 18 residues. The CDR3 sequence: CASSPGGSGSFSYNEQFF. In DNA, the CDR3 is TGTGCCAGCAGCCCCGGTGGTAGCGGGAGTTTCTCCTACAATGAGCAGTTCTTC.

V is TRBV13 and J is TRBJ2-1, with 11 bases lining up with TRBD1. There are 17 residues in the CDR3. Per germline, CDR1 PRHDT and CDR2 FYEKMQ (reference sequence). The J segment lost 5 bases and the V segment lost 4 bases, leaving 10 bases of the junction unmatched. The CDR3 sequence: CASSYSRDRGSNNEQFF. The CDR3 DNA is TGTGCCAGCAGCTATTCTCGGGACAGGGGGTCCAACAATGAGCAGTTCTTC. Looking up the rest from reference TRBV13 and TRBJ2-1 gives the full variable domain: AAGVIQSPRHLIKEKRETATLKCYPIPRHDTVYWYQQGPGQDPQFLISFYEKMQSDKGSIPDRFSAQQFSDYHSELNMSSLELGDSALYFCASSYSRDRGSNNEQFFGPGTRLTVL.

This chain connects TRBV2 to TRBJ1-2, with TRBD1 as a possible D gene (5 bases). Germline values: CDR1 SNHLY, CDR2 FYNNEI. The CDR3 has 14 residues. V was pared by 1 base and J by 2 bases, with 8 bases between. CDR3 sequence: CASSEGTPNYGYTF. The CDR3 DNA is TGTGCCAGCAGTGAAGGGACACCAAACTATGGCTACACCTTC.

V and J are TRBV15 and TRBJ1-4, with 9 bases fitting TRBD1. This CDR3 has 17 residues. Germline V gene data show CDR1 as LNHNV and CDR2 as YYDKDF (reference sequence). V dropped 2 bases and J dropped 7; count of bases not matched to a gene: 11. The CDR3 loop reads CATSRSPDRGLGEKLFF. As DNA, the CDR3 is TGTGCCACCAGCAGATCTCCCGACAGGGGGTTAGGTGAAAAACTGTTTTTT. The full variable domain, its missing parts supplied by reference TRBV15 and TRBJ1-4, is DAMVIQNPRYQVTQFGKPVTLSCSQTLNHNVMYWYQQKSSQAPKLLFHYYDKDFNNEADTPDNFQSRRPNTSFCFLDIRSPGLGDTAMYLCATSRSPDRGLGEKLFFGSGTQLSVL.

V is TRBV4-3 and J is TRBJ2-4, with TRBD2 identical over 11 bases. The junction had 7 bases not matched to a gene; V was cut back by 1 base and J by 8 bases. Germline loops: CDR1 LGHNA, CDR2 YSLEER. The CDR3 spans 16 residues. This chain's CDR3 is CASSQGLAGGWDIQYF. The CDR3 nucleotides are TGCGCCAGCAGCCAAGGGCTAGCGGGAGGATGGGACATTCAGTACTTC.

CDR3 nucleotides: TGTGCCAGCCAACAGGGGAATGGCTACACCTTC. This codes for CASQQGNGYTF. The V and J genes are TRBV2 and TRBJ1-2; 7 bases fit TRBD1. With 8 bases clipped from V and 6 bases from J, the junction kept 3 bases outside the gene matches. Looked up from germline, CDR1 is SNHLY and CDR2 is FYNNEI. The CDR3 runs to 11 residues.

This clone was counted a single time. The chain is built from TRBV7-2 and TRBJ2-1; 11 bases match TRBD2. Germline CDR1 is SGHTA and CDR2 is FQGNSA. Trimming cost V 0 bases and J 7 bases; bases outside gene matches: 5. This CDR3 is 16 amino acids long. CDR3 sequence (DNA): TGTGCCAGCAGCTTAGCGCCGGCTAGCGGGAGGAATGAGCAGTTCTTC. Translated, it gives CASSLAPASGRNEQFF.

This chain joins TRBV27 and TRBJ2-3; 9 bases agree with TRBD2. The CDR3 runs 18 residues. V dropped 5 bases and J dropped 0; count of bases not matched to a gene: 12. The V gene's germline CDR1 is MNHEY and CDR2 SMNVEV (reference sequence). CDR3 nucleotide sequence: TGTGCCAGCAGTCCTACCATACTCGGACTAGCGAGCACAGATACGCAGTATTTT. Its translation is CASSPTILGLASTDTQYF.

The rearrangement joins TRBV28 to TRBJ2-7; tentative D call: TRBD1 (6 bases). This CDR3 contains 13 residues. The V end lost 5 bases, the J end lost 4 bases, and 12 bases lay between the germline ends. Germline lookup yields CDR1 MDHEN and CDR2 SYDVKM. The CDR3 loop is CASSLDRKYEQYF. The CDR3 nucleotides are TGTGCCAGCAGTCTCGACAGGAAATACGAGCAGTACTTC.